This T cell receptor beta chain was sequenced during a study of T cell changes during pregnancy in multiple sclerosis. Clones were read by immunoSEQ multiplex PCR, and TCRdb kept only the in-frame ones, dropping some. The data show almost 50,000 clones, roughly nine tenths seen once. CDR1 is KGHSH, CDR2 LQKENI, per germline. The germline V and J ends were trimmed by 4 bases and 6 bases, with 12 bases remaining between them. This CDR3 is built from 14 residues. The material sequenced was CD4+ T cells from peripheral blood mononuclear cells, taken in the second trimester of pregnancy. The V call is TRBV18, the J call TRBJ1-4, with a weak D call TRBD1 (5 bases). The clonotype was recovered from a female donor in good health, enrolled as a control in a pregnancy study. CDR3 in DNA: TGTGCCAGCTCACGAGGGACTCAGGATGAAAAACTGTTTTTT. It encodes CASSRGTQDEKLFF.